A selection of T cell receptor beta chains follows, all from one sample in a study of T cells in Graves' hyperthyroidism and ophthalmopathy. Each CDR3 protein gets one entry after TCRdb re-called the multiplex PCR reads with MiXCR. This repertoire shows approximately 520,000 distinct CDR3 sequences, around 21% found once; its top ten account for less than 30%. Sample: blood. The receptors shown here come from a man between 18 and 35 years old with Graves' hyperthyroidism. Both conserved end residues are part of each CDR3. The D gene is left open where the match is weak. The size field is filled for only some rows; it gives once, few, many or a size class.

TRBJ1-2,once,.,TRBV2,CASVKEVYGYTF,TGTGCCAGCGTTAAGGAGGTGTATGGCTACACCTTC
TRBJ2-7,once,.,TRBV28,CASSLGVRVAYEQYF,TGTGCCAGCAGTTTAGGGGTTAGGGTCGCCTACGAGCAGTACTTC
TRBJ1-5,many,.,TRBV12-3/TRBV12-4,CASTSAFDSNQPQHF,TGTGCCAGCACCTCGGCCTTCGATAGCAATCAGCCCCAGCATTTT
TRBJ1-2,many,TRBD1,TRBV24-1,CATSDSGDSPIYGYTF,TGTGCCACCAGTGATTCGGGGGACAGCCCTATTTATGGCTACACCTTC
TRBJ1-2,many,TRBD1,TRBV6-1,CASSRTGFYGYTF,TGTGCCAGCAGCCGGACAGGGTTCTATGGCTACACCTTC
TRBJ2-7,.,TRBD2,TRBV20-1,CSASSPSGRATEQYF,TGCAGTGCTTCCTCCCCCAGCGGGAGGGCCACCGAGCAGTACTTC
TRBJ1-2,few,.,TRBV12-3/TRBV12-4,CASSLDTGGWISGYTF,TGTGCCAGCAGTTTAGACACAGGAGGATGGATCTCTGGCTACACCTTC
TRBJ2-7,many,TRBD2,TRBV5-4,CASSWPGLAGGPYEQYF,TGTGCCAGCAGCTGGCCGGGACTAGCGGGGGGTCCCTACGAGCAGTACTTC
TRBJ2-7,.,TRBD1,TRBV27,CASSYQGVGEQYF,TGTGCCAGCAGTTACCAGGGGGTTGGCGAGCAGTACTTC
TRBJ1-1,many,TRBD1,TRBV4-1,CASSLQGVPTEAFF,TGCGCCAGCAGCCTCCAGGGGGTTCCCACTGAAGCTTTCTTT
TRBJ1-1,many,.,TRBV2,CAPELAFF,TGTGCCCCCGAGTTAGCTTTCTTT
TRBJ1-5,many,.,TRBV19,CASSSKGNQPQHF,TGTGCCAGTAGTTCGAAGGGCAATCAGCCCCAGCATTTT
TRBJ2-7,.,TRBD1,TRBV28,CASSLQTGVSFYEQYF,TGTGCCAGCAGTTTACAAACAGGGGTTAGTTTCTACGAGCAGTACTTC
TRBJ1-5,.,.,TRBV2,CASNKDSGSQQPQHF,TGTGCCAGCAACAAGGACAGTGGCTCCCAACAGCCCCAGCATTTT
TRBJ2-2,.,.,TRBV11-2,CASSLEWGGTGELFF,TGTGCCAGCAGCTTAGAATGGGGAGGCACCGGGGAGCTGTTTTTT
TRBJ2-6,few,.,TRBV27,CASSLGAANISGANVLTF,TGTGCCAGCAGTTTAGGCGCAGCAAACATCTCTGGGGCCAACGTCCTGACTTTC
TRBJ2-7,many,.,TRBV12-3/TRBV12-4,CASSLDSSHEQYF,TGTGCCAGCAGTTTAGACTCCTCCCACGAGCAGTACTTC
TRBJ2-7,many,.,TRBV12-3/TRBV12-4,CASSSGQEQYF,TGTGCCAGCAGTTCTGGGCAAGAGCAGTACTTC
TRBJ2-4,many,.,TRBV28,CASSSPGAKNIKYF,TGTGCCAGCAGTTCCCCCGGAGCCAAAAACATTAAGTACTTC
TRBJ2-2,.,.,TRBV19,CASSHPVNTGELFF,TGTGCCAGTAGTCACCCAGTTAACACCGGGGAGCTGTTTTTT
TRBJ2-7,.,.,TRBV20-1,CSATSGAAYEQYF,TGCAGTGCGACGTCCGGGGCAGCCTACGAGCAGTACTTC
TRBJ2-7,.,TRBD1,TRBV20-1,CSAAAWDRVNEQYF,TGCAGTGCCGCCGCTTGGGACAGGGTAAACGAGCAGTACTTC
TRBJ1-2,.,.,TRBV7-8,CASSRDRVYYGYTF,TGTGCCAGCAGCAGAGACAGAGTATACTATGGCTACACCTTC
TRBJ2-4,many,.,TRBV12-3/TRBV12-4,CASSLAQGSTQYF,TGTGCCAGCAGTTTGGCCCAGGGGTCCACTCAGTACTTC
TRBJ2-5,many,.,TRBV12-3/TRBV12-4,CASSFNTFPPETQYF,TGTGCCAGCAGTTTTAATACGTTCCCCCCAGAGACCCAGTACTTC
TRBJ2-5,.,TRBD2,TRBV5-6,CASSSAPGLAAETQYF,TGTGCCAGCAGCTCCGCTCCGGGACTAGCAGCCGAGACCCAGTACTTC
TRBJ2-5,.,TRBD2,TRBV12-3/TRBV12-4,CASTTATLAGGPETQYF,TGTGCCAGCACAACTGCAACTCTAGCGGGGGGGCCAGAGACCCAGTACTTC
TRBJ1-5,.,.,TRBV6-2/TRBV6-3,CASSSPGWRGWNQPQHF,TGTGCCAGCAGTTCCCCTGGTTGGAGGGGCTGGAATCAGCCCCAGCATTTT
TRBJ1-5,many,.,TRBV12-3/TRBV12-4,CASSSAGINPNQPQHF,TGTGCCAGCAGTTCAGCAGGGATAAACCCGAATCAGCCCCAGCATTTT
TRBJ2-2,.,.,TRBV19,CASSLLTGWTGELFF,TGTGCCAGTAGTCTCCTGACAGGTTGGACCGGGGAGCTGTTTTTT
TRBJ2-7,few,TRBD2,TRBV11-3,CASSRDRDYAEQYF,TGTGCCAGCAGCAGGGACCGGGACTACGCCGAGCAGTACTTC
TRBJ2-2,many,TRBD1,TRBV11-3,CASSEGTARTGELFF,TGTGCCAGCAGCGAAGGGACAGCGCGCACCGGGGAGCTGTTTTTT
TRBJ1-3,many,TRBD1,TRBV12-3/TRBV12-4,CASSPTGWGNTIYF,TGTGCCAGCAGTCCGACAGGGTGGGGAAACACCATATATTTT
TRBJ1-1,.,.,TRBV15,CATSSVTPAEAFF,TGTGCCACCAGCAGCGTCACACCTGCTGAAGCTTTCTTT
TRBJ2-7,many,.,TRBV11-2,CASSPREQYF,TGTGCCAGCAGCCCAAGGGAGCAGTACTTC
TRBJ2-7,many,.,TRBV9,CASRVTGFWEQYF,TGTGCCAGCAGGGTTACAGGGTTTTGGGAGCAGTACTTC
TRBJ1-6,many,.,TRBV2,CGNGGDFNSPLHF,TGTGGCAACGGCGGGGACTTCAATTCACCCCTCCACTTT
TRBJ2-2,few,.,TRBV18,CASSLLRDGPNTGELFF,TGTGCCAGCTCACTTCTCCGGGACGGCCCCAACACCGGGGAGCTGTTTTTT
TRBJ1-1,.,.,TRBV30,CAWSDRLNTEAFF,TGTGCCTGGAGCGACAGGCTGAACACTGAAGCTTTCTTT
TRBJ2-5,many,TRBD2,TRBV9,CASSVSDVAGGQYF,TGTGCCAGCAGCGTTTCCGACGTGGCGGGAGGCCAGTACTTC
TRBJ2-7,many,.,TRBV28,CASSLGAESRFSYEQYF,TGTGCCAGCAGTTTAGGGGCAGAGAGCCGATTCTCCTACGAGCAGTACTTC
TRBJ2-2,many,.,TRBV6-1,CASRRDGELFF,TGTGCCAGCAGAAGGGACGGGGAGCTGTTTTTT
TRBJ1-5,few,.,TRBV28,CASSHRDGNQPQHF,TGTGCCAGCAGTCACAGGGACGGTAATCAGCCCCAGCATTTT
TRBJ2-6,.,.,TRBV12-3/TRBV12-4,CASSYVTSGANVLTF,TGTGCCAGCAGTTACGTCACCTCTGGGGCCAACGTCCTGACTTTC
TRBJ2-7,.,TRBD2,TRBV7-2,CASRRTSAMDEQYF,TGTGCCAGCAGAAGGACTAGTGCTATGGACGAGCAGTACTTC
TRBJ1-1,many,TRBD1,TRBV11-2,CASSRWQGGNTEAFF,TGTGCCAGCAGCCGATGGCAGGGGGGGAACACTGAAGCTTTCTTT
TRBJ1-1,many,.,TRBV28,CASTNTPMNTEAFF,TGTGCCAGCACCAACACTCCTATGAACACTGAAGCTTTCTTT
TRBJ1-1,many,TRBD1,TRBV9,CASGLTGATEAFF,TGTGCCAGCGGACTCACAGGGGCCACTGAAGCTTTCTTT
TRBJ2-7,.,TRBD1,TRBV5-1,CASSRTGTADSYEQYF,TGCGCCAGCAGCCGAACCGGGACAGCCGACTCCTACGAGCAGTACTTC
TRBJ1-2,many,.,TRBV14,CASSPETGLYGYTF,TGTGCCAGCAGCCCCGAGACAGGACTCTATGGCTACACCTTC
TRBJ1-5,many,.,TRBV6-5,CASSFLTGWGNQPQHF,TGTGCCAGCAGTTTCCTGACGGGATGGGGCAATCAGCCCCAGCATTTT
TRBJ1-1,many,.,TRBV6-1,CASSELGLGTEAFF,TGTGCCAGCAGTGAACTAGGGTTGGGCACTGAAGCTTTCTTT
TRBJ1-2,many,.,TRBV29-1,CSARQVRNYGYTF,TGCAGCGCCAGACAGGTCCGTAACTATGGCTACACCTTC
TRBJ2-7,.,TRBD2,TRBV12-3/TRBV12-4,CASSSGTSGGFDEQYF,TGTGCCAGCAGTTCCGGGACTAGCGGGGGGTTCGACGAGCAGTACTTC
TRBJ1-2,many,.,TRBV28,CASGQNYGYTF,TGTGCCAGCGGGCAGAACTATGGCTACACCTTC
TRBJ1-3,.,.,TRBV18,CASSPQTGSGNTIYF,TGTGCCAGCTCACCCCAGACAGGCTCTGGAAACACCATATATTTT
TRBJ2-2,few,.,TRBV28,CASSLRVAGTGELFF,TGTGCCAGCAGTTTAAGGGTAGCTGGCACCGGGGAGCTGTTTTTT
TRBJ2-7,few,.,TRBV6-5,CASSYDRGAHEQYF,TGTGCCAGCAGTTACGATCGGGGGGCCCACGAGCAGTACTTC
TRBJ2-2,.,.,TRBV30,CAWGGQVNTGELSF,TGTGCCTGGGGTGGGCAGGTGAACACCGGGGAGCTGTCTTTT